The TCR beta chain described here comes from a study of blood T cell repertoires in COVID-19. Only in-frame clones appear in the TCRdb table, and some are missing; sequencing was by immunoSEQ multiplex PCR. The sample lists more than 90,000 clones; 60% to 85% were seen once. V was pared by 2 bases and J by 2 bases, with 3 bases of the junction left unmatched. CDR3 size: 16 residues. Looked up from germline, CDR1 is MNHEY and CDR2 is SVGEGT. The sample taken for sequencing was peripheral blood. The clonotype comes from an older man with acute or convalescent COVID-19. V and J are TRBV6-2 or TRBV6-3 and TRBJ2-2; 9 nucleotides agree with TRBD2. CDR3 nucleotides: TGTGCCAGCAGTTACAGGCGGGGGGGCAACACCGGGGAGCTGTTTTTT. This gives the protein CASSYRRGGNTGELFF.